This T cell receptor beta chain emerged from a study of Graves' ophthalmopathy and Graves' hyperthyroidism (dated by TCRdb to the late 2010s). Context from the whole study: Peripheral blood was collected at initial diagnosis, prior to any treatment. TCR beta repertoire signatures were used to distinguish Graves' ophthalmopathy from Graves' hyperthyroidism and to predict progression to ophthalmopathy. In total, around 140 blood samples were TCR-sequenced: approximately 40 ophthalmopathy, 75 hyperthyroidism and about 17 hyperthyroidism-to-ophthalmopathy patients. To explore V-J signatures distinguishing ophthalmopathy from hyperthyroidism, a discovery set of about 99 patients (roughly 45 ophthalmopathy, 57 stable hyperthyroidism) was enrolled. An independent validation cohort comprised 18 hyperthyroidism patients and around 16 patients who later progressed from hyperthyroidism to ophthalmopathy. T-cell repertoires of thyroid tissue and blood were compared in six hyperthyroidism patients. After sampling, hyperthyroidism patients received methimazole starting at 30 mg daily, and ophthalmopathy patients received high-dose intravenous methylprednisolone. Broad study findings and their caveats: The 13-signature model separated ophthalmopathy from stable hyperthyroidism with approximately 90% sensitivity and approximately 81% specificity in cross-validation, and 80%/75% in the test set. In validation, the model predicted ophthalmopathy progression with less than 71% sensitivity and around 72% specificity; roughly 12 predicted patients were CT-confirmed with GO in a median of roughly 6.8 months. Among expanded thyroid clonotypes with frequency above 0.001, most also showed up in blood, which suggests that blood repertoires may reflect the thyroid immune response. Sample size was not predetermined statistically, and investigators were not blinded to group allocation.

Hyperthyroidism was defined as stable when no progression to ophthalmopathy occurred within 18 months of follow-up. The hyperthyroidism patients were 18 to 65 years old and newly diagnosed, with a disease duration of less than 2 months. Anyone with other autoimmune diseases, uncontrolled infections, pregnancy or lactation was excluded from the study. Clinical symptoms, serum thyroxine, TRAb, thyroid ultrasound and orbital computed tomography were used for diagnosis. Ficoll-Paque density gradient centrifugation was used to isolate PBMCs from approximately 10 ml of fresh peripheral blood. Trizol reagent was used to extract the total RNA, and its quality was then checked on an Agilent 2100 Bioanalyzer. For repertoire sequencing, the TCR beta CDR3 regions were amplified from RNA transcripts. A first-round RT-PCR used HTBI primers with the Qiagen OneStep RT-PCR kit, followed by a second-round multiplex PCR, size selection and purification. Libraries were sequenced paired-end with 100 bp reads on an Illumina HiSeq2000. The study's own analysis went as follows. Reads were processed with SOAPnuke, discarding reads with adapters, uncalled bases, mean Phred below 15, or no exact constant-primer or identifier match. COPE v1.2.5 was used to merge high-quality paired reads. Each unique nucleotide sequence was defined as a clonotype, and clonotypes were aligned to IMGT TRB V, D and J references with MiTCR v1.1. The analysis was limited to V-J combinations with a frequency above 0.0001, which together covered 99.2% of repertoires. For each V-J combination, a TCR clonal expansion and chaos score was defined as the ratio of F50 clonal expansion to chaos observed in the TCRdist matrix. Features were reduced by Welch's t-statistics and random forest to around 13 V-J combinations, which fed a naive Bayes classifier. The similarity between thyroid and blood repertoires was quantified using the Morisita-Horn index. The public sequencing data were trimmed at Q25 with fastp and processed into clonotypes with MiXCR by TCRdb, which kept only in-frame beta chains. Identical CDR3 proteins give one entry, which carries the most common genes and DNA. TCRdb, not the authors, supplied the V and J calls. In this sample the table shows a few hundred thousand distinct CDR3 sequences, 17% of which occur a single time. 2.4% of the sample comes from the top ten.

This clonotype was recorded many times. The antigen this receptor binds is unknown. It has no much larger one-base neighbor in the sample; base qualities were not kept. The sample consisted of peripheral blood. The TCR originated in an adult woman with stable Graves' hyperthyroidism.

The DNA sequence is as follows: TGTGCCACCAGTGAACAGGCGGACACCGGGGAGCTGTTTTTT. Its translation reads: CATSEQADTGELFF. The chain is made from TRBV24-1 and TRBJ2-2, with a weak D call of TRBD1 (5 bases match). Via the germline V gene, CDR1 is KGHDR and CDR2 SFDVKD. Measured from the cysteine to the phenylalanine, the CDR3 is 14 residues long. The CDR3 DNA has 42 bases and is translated from base 1. V and J lose 4 bases and 3 bases, and a span of 8 bases separates them.